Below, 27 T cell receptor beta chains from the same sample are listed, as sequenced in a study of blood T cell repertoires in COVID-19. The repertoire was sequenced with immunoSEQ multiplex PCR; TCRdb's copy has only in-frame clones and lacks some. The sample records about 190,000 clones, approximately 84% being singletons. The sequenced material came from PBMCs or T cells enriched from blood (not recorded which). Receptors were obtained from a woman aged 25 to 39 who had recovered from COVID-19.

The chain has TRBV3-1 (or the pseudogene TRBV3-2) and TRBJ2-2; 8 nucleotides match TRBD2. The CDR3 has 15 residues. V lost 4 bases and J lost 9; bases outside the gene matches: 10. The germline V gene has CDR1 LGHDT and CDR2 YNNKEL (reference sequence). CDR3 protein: CASSRGLEGYRELFF. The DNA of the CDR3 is TGTGCCAGCAGCCGGGGACTAGAAGGGTACCGGGAGCTGTTTTTT.

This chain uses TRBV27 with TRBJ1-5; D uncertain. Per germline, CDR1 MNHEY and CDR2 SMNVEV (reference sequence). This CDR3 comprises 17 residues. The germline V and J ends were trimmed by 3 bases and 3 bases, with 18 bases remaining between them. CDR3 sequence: CASSFRGSTYANQPQHF. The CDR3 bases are TGTGCCAGCAGTTTTCGGGGTAGCACGTATGCCAATCAGCCCCAGCATTTT.

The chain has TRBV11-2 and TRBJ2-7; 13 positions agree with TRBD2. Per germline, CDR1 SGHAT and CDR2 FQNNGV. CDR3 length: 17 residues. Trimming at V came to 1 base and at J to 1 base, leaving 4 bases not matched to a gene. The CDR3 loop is CASSLGGTSGMSYEQYF. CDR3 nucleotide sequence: TGTGCCAGCAGCTTAGGTGGGACTAGCGGGATGTCCTACGAGCAGTACTTC.

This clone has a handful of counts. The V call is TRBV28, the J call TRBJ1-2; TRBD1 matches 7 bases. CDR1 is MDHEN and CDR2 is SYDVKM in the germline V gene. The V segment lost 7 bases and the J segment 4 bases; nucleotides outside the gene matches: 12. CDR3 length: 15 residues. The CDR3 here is CASTVTGAHVYGYTF. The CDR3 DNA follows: TGTGCCAGCACTGTAACAGGGGCCCATGTCTATGGCTACACCTTC.

This chain's CDR3 is CASSEPAGGSYNEQFF. The DNA of the CDR3 is TGTGCCAGCAGTGAACCAGCGGGAGGTTCCTACAATGAGCAGTTCTTC. The chain is built from TRBV25-1 and TRBJ2-1; 9 bases line up with TRBD2. The ends lost 2 bases at V and 1 base at J; junction bases unmatched: 3. Germline V CDR1 and CDR2: MGHDK, SYGVNS. This CDR3 spans 16 amino acids.

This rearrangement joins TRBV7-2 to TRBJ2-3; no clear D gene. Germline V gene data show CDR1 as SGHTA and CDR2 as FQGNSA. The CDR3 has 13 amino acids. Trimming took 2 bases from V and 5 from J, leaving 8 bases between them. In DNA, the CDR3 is TGTGCCAGCAGCTTAACCCGGTTAGATACGCAGTATTTT. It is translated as CASSLTRLDTQYF.

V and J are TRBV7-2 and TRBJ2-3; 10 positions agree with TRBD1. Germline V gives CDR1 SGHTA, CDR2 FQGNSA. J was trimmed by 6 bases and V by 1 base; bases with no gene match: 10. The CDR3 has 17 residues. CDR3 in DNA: TGTGCCAGCAGCTTAGAGACAGGGGGCGTATATTATGATACGCAGTATTTT. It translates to CASSLETGGVYYDTQYF.

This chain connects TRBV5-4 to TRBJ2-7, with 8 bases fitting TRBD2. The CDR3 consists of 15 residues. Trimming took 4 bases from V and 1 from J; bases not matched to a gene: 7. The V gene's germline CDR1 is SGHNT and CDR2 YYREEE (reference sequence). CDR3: CASSRPGLESYEQYF. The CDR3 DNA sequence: TGTGCCAGCAGCAGACCGGGACTAGAATCCTACGAGCAGTACTTC.

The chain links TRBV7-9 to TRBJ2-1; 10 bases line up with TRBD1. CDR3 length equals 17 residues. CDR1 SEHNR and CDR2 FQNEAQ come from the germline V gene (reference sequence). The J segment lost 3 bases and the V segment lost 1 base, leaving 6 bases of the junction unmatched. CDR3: CASSLVWRDRGYNEQFF. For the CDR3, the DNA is TGTGCCAGCAGCTTAGTTTGGAGGGACAGGGGCTACAATGAGCAGTTCTTC.

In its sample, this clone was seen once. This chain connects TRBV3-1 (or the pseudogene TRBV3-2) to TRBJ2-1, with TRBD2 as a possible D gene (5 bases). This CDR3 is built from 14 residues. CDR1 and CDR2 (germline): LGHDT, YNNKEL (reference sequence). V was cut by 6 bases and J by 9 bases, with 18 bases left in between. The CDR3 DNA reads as TGTGCCAGCAGAGGACTCGTCCCCGGAGGTGAGCAGTTCTTC. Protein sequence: CASRGLVPGGEQFF.

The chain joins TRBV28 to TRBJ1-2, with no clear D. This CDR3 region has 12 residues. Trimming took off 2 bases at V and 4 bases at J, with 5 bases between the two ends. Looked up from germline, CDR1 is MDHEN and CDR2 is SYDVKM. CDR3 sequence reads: CASSLGSYGYTF. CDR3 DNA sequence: TGTGCCAGCAGTTTAGGCAGCTATGGCTACACCTTC.

The CDR3 DNA reads TGTGCCAGCAGGTCACAGGGGGCGGGCAATCAGCCCCAGCATTTT. Encoded protein: CASRSQGAGNQPQHF. The rearrangement uses TRBV6-5 and TRBJ1-5; 9 bases match TRBD1. This CDR3 contains 15 residues. V lost 6 bases and J lost 2; bases outside the gene matches: 5. CDR1 and CDR2 (germline): MNHEY, SVGAGI.

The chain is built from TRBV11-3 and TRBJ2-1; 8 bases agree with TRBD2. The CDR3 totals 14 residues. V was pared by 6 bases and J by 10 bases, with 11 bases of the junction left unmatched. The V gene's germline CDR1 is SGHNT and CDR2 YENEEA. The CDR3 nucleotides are TGTGCCAGCAGGGGATCGGGGGGGGATATGGAGCAGTTCTTC. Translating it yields CASRGSGGDMEQFF.

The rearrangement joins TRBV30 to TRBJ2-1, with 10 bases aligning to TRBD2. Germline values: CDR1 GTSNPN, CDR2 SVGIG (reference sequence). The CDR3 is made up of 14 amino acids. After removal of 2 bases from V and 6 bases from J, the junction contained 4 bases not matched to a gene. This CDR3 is CAWSSSGRGNEQFF. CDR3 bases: TGTGCCTGGAGTTCCAGCGGGAGGGGCAATGAGCAGTTCTTC.

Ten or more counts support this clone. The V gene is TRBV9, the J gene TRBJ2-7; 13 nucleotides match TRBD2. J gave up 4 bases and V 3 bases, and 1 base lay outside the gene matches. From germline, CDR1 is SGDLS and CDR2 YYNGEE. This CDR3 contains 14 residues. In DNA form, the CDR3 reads TGTGCCAGCAGCGGGACTAGCGGGAGTTACGAGCAGTACTTC. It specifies CASSGTSGSYEQYF. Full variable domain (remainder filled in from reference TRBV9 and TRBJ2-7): DSGVTQTPKHLITATGQRVTLRCSPRSGDLSVYWYQQSLDQGLQFLIQYYNGEERAKGNILERFSAQQFPDLHSELNLSSLELGDSALYFCASSGTSGSYEQYFGPGTRLTVT.

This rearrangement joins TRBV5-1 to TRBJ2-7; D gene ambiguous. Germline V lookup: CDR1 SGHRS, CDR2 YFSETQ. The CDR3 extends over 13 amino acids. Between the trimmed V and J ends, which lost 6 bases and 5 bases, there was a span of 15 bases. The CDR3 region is CASTGLGFNEQYF. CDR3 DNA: TGCGCCAGCACTGGGCTTGGGTTTAACGAGCAGTACTTC.

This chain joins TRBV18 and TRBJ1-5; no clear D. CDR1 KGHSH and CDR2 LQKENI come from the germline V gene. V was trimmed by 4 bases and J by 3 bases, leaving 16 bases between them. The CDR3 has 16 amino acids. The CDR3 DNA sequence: TGTGCCAGCTCACTGTCGACCCGCGGGAACAATCAGCCCCAGCATTTT. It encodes CASSLSTRGNNQPQHF.

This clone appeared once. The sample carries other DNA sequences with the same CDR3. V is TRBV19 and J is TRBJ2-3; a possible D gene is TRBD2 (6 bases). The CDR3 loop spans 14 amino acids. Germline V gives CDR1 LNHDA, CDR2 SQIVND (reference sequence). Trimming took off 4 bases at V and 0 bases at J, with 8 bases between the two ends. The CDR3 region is CASSSGTSTDTQYF. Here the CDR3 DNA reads TGTGCCAGTAGTAGCGGGACTAGCACAGATACGCAGTATTTT. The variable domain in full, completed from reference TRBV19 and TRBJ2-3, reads DGGITQSPKYLFRKEGQNVTLSCEQNLNHDAMYWYRQDPGQGLRLIYYSQIVNDFQKGDIAEGYSVSREKKESFPLTVTSAQKNPTAFYLCASSSGTSTDTQYFGPGTRLTVL.

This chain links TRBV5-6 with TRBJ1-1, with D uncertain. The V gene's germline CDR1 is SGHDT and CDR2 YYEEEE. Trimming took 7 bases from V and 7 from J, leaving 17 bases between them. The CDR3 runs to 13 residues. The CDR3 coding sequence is TGTGCCAGCGCGGTCGGGGTTAGTCTTGAAGCTTTCTTT. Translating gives CASAVGVSLEAFF.

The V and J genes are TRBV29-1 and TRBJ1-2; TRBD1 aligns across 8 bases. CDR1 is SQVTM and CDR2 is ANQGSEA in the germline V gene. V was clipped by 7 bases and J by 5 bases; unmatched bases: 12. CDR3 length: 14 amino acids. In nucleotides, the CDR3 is TGCAGCGCAATGATATCAGGGGGCGCGTATGGCTACACCTTC. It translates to CSAMISGGAYGYTF.

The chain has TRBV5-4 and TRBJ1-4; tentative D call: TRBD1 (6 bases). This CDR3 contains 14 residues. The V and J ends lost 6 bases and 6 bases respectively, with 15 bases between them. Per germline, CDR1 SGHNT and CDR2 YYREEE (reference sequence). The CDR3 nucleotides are TGTGCCAGCACCATGACAGGTCGGGATGAAAAACTGTTTTTT. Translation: CASTMTGRDEKLFF.

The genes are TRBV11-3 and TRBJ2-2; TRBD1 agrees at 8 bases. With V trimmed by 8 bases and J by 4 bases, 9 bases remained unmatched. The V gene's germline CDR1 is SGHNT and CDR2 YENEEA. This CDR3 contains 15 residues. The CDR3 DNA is TGTGCCAGCTCAATGGGACAGGAAATCACCGGGGAGCTGTTTTTT. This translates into CASSMGQEITGELFF. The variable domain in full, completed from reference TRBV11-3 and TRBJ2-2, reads EAGVVQSPRYKIIEKKQPVAFWCNPISGHNTLYWYLQNLGQGPELLIRYENEEAVDDSQLPKDRFSAERLKGVDSTLKIQPAELGDSAVYLCASSMGQEITGELFFGEGSRLTVL.

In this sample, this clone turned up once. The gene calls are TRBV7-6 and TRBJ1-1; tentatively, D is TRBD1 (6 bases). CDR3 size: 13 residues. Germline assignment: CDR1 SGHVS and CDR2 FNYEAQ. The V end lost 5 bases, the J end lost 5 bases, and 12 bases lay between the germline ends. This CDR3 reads CASSLKGGTEAFF. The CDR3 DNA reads TGTGCCAGCAGCCTCAAGGGGGGGACTGAAGCTTTCTTT.

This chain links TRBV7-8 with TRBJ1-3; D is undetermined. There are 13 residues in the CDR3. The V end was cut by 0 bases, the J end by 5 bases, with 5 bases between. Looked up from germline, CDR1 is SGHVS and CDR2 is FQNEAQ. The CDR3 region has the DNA TGTGCCAGCAGCTTAGCGGAGAGAAACACCATATATTTT. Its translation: CASSLAERNTIYF.

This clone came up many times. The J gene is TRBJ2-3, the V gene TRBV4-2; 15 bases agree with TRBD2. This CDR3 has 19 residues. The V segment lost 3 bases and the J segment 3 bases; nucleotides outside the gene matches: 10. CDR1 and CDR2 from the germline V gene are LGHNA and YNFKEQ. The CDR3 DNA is TGTGCCAGCAGCCAGAACTCCCGGACTAGCGGGAGGGCGACAGATACGCAGTATTTT. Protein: CASSQNSRTSGRATDTQYF.

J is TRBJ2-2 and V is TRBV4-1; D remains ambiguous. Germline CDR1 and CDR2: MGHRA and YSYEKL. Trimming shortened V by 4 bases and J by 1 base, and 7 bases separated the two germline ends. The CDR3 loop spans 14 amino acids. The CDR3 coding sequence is TGCGCCAGCAGCCTAAATAGGAACACCGGGGAGCTGTTTTTT. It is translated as CASSLNRNTGELFF.

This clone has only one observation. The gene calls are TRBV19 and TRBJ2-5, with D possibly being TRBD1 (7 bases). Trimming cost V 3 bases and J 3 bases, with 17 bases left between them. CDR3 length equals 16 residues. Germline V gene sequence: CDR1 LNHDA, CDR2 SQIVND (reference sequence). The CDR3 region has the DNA TGTGCCAGTAGTATTTTGGGAACAGGGGAGGAAGAGACCCAGTACTTC. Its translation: CASSILGTGEEETQYF.